The clone carrying this T cell receptor (beta chain) turned up a few times. The sample originates from a study of cytomegalovirus exposure and HLA in healthy donors. Overall study: Around 180 million T cells yielded around 100 million unique TCR beta sequences, as an earlier analysis found.

Germline assignment: CDR1 SEHNR and CDR2 FQNEAQ (reference sequence). This CDR3 has 14 residues. With V trimmed by 3 bases and J by 0 bases, 0 bases remained unmatched. 13 Jbeta primers and 60 Vbeta primers were used for the PCR. In the source study's methods: Later reanalysis found 70 million to 95 million unique TCR beta chains, some 10 million of them shared. The protocol was immunoSEQ multiplex PCR, while the TCRdb copy is restricted to in-frame clones and leaves out a portion. V and J calls plus clone size are reproduced from that table; the DNA served to infer D and trimming. The sample lists about 160,000 clones, 85% occurring once.

This chain uses TRBV7-9 with TRBJ2-3; 7 positions match TRBD2. The specimen was PBMCs. The source is a boy aged 2 to 10 in good health and CMV-seronegative. DNA for the CDR3: TGTGCCAGCAGCTTTAGCGGGAGCACAGATACGCAGTATTTT. Translating it yields CASSFSGSTDTQYF.